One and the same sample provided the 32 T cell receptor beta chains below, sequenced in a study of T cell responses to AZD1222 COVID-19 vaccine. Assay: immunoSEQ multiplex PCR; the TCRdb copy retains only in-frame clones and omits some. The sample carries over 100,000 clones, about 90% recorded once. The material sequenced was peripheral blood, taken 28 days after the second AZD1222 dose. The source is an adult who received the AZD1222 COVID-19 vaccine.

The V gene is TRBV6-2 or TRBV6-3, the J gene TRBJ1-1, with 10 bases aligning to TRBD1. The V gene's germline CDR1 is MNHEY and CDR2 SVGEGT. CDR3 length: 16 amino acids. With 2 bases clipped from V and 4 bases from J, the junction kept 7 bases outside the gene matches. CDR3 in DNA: TGTGCCAGCAGTTACGAGACAGGGGGCGTCGGCACTGAAGCTTTCTTT. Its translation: CASSYETGGVGTEAFF.

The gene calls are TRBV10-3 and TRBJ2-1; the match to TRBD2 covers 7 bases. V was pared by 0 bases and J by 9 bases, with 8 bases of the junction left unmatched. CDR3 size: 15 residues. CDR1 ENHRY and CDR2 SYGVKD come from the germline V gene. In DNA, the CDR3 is TGTGCCATCAGTGAGTCGAAGGCGGGAGCGTTTGAGCAGTTCTTC. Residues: CAISESKAGAFEQFF.

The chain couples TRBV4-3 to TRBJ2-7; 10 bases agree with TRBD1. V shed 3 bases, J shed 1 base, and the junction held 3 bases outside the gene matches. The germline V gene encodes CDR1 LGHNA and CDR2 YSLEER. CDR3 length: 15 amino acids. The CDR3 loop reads CASSHGQGGSYEQYF. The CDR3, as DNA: TGCGCCAGCAGCCACGGACAGGGGGGTTCCTACGAGCAGTACTTC.

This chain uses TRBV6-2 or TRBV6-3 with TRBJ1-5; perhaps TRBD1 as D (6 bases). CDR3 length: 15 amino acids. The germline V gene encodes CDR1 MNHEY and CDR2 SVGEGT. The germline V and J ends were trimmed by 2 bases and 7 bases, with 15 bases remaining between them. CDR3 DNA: TGTGCCAGCAGTTACGCACAGGGCTCAGGGCAGCCCCAGCATTTT. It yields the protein CASSYAQGSGQPQHF.

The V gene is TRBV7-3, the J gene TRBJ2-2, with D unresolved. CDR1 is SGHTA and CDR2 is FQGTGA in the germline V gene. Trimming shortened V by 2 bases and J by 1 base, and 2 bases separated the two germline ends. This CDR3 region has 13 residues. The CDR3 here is CASSLGNTGELFF. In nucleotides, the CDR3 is TGTGCCAGCAGCTTAGGGAACACCGGGGAGCTGTTTTTT.

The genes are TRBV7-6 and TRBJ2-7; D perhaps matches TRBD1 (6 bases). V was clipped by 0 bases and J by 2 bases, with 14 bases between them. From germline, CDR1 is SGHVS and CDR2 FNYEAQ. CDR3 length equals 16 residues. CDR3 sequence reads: CASSLAAPDRTYEQYF. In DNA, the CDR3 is TGTGCCAGCAGCTTAGCGGCCCCGGACAGAACCTACGAGCAGTACTTC.

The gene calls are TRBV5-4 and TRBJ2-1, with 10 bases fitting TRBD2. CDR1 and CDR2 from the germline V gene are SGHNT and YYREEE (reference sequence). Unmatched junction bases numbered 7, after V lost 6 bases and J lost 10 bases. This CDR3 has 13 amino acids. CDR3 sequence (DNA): TGTGCCAGCAAAAACGGACTAGCGGACGAGCAGTTCTTC. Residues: CASKNGLADEQFF.

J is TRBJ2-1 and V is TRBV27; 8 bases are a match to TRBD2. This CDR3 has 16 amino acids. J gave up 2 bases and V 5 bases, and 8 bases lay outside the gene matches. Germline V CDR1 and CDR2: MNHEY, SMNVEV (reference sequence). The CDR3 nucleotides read TGTGCCAGCAGTCCAATAGCGGGAAAAACCTACAATGAGCAGTTCTTC. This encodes CASSPIAGKTYNEQFF.

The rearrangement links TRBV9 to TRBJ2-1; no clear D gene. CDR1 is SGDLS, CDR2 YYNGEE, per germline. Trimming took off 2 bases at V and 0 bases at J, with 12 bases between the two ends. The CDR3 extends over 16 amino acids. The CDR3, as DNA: TGTGCCAGCAGCGTCGAGCGAAAAAGCTCCTACAATGAGCAGTTCTTC. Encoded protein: CASSVERKSSYNEQFF.

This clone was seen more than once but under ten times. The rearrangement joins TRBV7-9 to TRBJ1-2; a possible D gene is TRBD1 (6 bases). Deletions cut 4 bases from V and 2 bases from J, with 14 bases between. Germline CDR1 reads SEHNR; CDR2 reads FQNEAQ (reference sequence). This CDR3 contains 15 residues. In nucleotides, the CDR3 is TGTGCCAGCAGCTCGAGCACCCAGGGGAACTATGGCTACACCTTC. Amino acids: CASSSSTQGNYGYTF.

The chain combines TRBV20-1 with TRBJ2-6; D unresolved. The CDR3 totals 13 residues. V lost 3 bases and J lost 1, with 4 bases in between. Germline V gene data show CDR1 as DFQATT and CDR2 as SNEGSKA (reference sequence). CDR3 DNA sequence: TGCAGTGCTAGTAGTTCTGGGGCCAACGTCCTGACTTTC. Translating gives CSASSSGANVLTF.

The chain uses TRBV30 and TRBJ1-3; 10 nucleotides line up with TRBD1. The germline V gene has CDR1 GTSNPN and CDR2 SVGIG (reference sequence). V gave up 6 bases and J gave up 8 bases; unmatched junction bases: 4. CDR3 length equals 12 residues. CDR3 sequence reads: CACWDRGDTIYF. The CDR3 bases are TGTGCCTGTTGGGACAGGGGCGACACCATATATTTT.

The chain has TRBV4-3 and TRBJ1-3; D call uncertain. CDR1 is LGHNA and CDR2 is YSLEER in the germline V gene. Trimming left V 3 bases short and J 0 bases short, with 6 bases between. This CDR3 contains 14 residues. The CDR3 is CASSQSHSGNTIYF. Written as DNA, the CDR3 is TGCGCCAGCAGCCAGTCTCACTCTGGAAACACCATATATTTT.

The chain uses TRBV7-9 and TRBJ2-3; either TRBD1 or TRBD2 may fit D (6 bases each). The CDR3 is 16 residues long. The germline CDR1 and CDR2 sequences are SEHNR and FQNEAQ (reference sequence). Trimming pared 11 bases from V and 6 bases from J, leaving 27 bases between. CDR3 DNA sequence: TGTGCCGGGGGGCAGTTTTTACCTAGCTTGTCCGATACGCAGTATTTT. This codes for CAGGQFLPSLSDTQYF.

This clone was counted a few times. DNA of the CDR3: TGTGCTAGTGGTTTGGCCCTAATACCGGGACTAGCGGGGCACTCCTACAATGAGCAGTTCTTC. Amino acids: CASGLALIPGLAGHSYNEQFF. The chain has TRBV12-5 and TRBJ2-1, with TRBD2 matching 13 bases. J lost 0 bases, V lost 1 base, and 12 bases had no gene match. Germline V gene lookup returns CDR1 LGHNT and CDR2 FRNRAP. The CDR3 runs to 21 residues.

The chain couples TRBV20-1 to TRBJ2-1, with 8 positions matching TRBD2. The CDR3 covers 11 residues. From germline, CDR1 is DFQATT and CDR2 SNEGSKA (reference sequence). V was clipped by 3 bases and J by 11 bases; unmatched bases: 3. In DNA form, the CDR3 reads TGCAGTGCTAGTAGCGGGGTTAAGCAGTTCTTC. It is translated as CSASSGVKQFF.

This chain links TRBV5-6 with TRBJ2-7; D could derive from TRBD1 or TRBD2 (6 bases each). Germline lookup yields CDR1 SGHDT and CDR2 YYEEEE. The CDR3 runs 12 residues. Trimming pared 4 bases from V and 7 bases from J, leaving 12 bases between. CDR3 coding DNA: TGTGCCAGCAGCCTTGGAGGGGGAGAGCAGTACTTC. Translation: CASSLGGGEQYF.

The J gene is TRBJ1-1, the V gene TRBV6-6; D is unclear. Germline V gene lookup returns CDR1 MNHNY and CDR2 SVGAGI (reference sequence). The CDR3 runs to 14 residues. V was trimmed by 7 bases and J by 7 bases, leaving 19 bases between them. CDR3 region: CASIPRLARGEAFF. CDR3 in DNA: TGTGCCAGCATCCCCAGGCTGGCGCGGGGTGAAGCTTTCTTT.

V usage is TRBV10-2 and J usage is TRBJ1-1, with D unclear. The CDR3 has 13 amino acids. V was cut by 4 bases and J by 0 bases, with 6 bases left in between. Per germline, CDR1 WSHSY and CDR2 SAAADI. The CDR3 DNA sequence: TGCGCCAGCAGTGGGCAGATGAACACTGAAGCTTTCTTT. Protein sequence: CASSGQMNTEAFF.

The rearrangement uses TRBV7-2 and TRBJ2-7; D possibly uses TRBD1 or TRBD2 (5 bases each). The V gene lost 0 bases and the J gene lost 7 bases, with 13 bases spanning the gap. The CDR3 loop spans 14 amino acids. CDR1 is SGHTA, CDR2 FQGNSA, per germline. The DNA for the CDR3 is TGTGCCAGCAGCTTAGCTACCGGGACGGGGGAGCAGTACTTC. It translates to CASSLATGTGEQYF. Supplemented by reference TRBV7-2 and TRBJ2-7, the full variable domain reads GAGVSQSPSNKVTEKGKDVELRCDPISGHTALYWYRQSLGQGLEFLIYFQGNSAPDKSGLPSDRFSAERTGGSVSTLTIQRTQQEDSAVYLCASSLATGTGEQYFGPGTRLTVT.

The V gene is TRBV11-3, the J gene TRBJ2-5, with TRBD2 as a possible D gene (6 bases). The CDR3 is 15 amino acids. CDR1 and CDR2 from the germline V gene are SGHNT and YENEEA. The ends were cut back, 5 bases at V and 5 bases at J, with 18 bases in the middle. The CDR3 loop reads CASSLQGGGKETQYF. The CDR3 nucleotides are TGTGCCAGCAGCCTCCAGGGAGGTGGTAAGGAGACCCAGTACTTC. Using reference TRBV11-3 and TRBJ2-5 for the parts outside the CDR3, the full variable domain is EAGVVQSPRYKIIEKKQPVAFWCNPISGHNTLYWYLQNLGQGPELLIRYENEEAVDDSQLPKDRFSAERLKGVDSTLKIQPAELGDSAVYLCASSLQGGGKETQYFGPGTRLLVL.

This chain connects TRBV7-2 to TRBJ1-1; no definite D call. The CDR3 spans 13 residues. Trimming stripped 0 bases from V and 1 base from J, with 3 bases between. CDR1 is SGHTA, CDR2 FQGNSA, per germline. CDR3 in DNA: TGTGCCAGCAGCTTAGCCGGGAACACTGAAGCTTTCTTT. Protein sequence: CASSLAGNTEAFF. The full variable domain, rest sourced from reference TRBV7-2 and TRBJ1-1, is GAGVSQSPSNKVTEKGKDVELRCDPISGHTALYWYRQSLGQGLEFLIYFQGNSAPDKSGLPSDRFSAERTGGSVSTLTIQRTQQEDSAVYLCASSLAGNTEAFFGQGTRLTVV.

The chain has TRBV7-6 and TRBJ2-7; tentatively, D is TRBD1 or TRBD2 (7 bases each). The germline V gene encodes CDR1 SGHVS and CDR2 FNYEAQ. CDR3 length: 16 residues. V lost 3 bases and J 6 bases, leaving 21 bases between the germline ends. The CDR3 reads CASSFPPGQREGEQYF. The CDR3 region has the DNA TGTGCCAGCAGCTTCCCTCCGGGACAGAGGGAGGGCGAGCAGTACTTC.

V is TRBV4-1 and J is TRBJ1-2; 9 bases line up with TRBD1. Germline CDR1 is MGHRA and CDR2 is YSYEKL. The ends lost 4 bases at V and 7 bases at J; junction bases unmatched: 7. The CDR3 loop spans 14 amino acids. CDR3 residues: CASSRGQGFAGYTF. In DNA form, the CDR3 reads TGCGCCAGCAGCCGGGGACAGGGATTCGCTGGCTACACCTTC.

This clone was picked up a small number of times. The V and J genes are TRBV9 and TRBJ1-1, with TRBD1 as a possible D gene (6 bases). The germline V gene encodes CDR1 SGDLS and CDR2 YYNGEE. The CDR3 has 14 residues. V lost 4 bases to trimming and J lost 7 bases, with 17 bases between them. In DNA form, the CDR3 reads TGTGCCAGCAGCAAAAGGACAGACCTATTTGAAGCTTTCTTT. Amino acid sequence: CASSKRTDLFEAFF.

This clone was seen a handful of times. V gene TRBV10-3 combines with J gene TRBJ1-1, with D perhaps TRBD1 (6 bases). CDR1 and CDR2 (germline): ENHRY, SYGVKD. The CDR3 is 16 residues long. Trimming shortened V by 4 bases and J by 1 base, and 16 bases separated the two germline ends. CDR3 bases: TGTGCCATCAGTGGAGCGGCAGGGGAGGGGAACACTGAAGCTTTCTTT. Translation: CAISGAAGEGNTEAFF.

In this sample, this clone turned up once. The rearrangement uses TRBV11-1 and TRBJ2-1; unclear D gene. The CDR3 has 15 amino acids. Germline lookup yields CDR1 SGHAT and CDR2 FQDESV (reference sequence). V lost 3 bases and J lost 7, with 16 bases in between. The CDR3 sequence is CASSFGSPGKNEQFF. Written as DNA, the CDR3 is TGTGCCAGCAGCTTCGGTAGTCCTGGGAAAAATGAGCAGTTCTTC.

CDR3 sequence reads: CATVGNYEQYF. CDR3 sequence (DNA): TGTGCCACCGTGGGGAACTACGAGCAGTACTTC. The V call is TRBV6-5, the J call TRBJ2-7; D is unresolved. V was clipped by 10 bases and J by 3 bases, with 10 bases between them. The germline V gene encodes CDR1 MNHEY and CDR2 SVGAGI. The CDR3 is 11 residues long.

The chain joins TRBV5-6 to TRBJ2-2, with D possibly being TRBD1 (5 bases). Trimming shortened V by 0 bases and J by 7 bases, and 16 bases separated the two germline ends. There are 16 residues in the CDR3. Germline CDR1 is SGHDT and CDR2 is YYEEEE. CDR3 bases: TGTGCCAGCAGCTTGGCCGAAGAAGGGGTCAACGGGGAGCTGTTTTTT. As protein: CASSLAEEGVNGELFF.

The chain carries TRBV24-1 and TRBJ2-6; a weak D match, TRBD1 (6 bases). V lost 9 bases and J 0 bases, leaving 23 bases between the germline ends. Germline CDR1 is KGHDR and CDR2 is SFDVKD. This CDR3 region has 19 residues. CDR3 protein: CATGLFRDRSSSGANVLTF. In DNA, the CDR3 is TGTGCCACCGGTCTGTTTCGTGACAGGTCGAGCTCTGGGGCCAACGTCCTGACTTTC.

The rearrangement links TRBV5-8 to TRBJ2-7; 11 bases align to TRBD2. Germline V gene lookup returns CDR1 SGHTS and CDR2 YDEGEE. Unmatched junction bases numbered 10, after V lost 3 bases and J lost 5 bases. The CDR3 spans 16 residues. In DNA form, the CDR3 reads TGTGCCAGCAGCTCGTTAACTAGCGGGAGTAGTAACGAGCAGTACTTC. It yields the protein CASSSLTSGSSNEQYF. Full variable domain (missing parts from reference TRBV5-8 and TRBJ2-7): EAGVTQSPTHLIKTRGQQATLRCSPISGHTSVYWYQQALGLGLQFLLWYDEGEERNRGNFPPRFSGRQFPNYSSELNVNALELEDSALYLCASSSLTSGSSNEQYFGPGTRLTVT.

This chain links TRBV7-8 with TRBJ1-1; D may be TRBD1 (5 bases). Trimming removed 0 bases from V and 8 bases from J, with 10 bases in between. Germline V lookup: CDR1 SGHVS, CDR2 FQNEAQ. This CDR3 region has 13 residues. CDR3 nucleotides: TGTGCCAGCAGCTTAGCCGGGACGGCCGAAGCTTTCTTT. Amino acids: CASSLAGTAEAFF.